This T cell receptor beta chain was recorded in a study of T cells in Graves' hyperthyroidism and ophthalmopathy. Many counts were recorded for this clonotype. Researchers amplified the TCR beta CDR3 regions from RNA transcripts. The study used the HTBI primer set for a first-round RT-PCR of the TCR CDR3. TCRdb passed the multiplex PCR reads through MiXCR, listing each CDR3 protein once. The top ten clones hold approximately 32% of a sample with about 400,000 distinct CDR3 sequences, more than 13% of them seen once. V lost 5 bases and J 0 bases, leaving 13 bases between the germline ends. CDR3 size: 15 residues. Germline V gene lookup returns CDR1 MNHNS and CDR2 SASEGT. PBMCs were collected from a roughly 9.7 ml volume of fresh peripheral blood.

The sequenced sample was blood. V gene TRBV6-1 combines with J gene TRBJ1-2; tentative D call: TRBD1 (5 bases). The TCR was taken from a woman aged 30 to 39 with Graves' hyperthyroidism. CDR3 sequence (DNA): TGTGCCAGCAGTTCCCAGGGAGTCCCTAACTATGGCTACACCTTC. Residues: CASSSQGVPNYGYTF.